The source of this TCR beta chain is a study of CD8 T cells in Susac syndrome. The ends were cut back, 0 bases at V and 4 bases at J, with 6 bases in the middle. Germline V gene data show CDR1 as DFQATT and CDR2 as SNEGSKA (reference sequence). The CDR3 covers 12 residues. Random hexamers were used to reverse transcribe the RNA input (roughly 0.5 to 1 ug). From the immunoSEQ multiplex PCR reads, TCRdb called clonotypes with MiXCR, one entry per CDR3 protein. The table includes around 170,000 distinct CDR3 sequences, approximately 95% detected once. This TCR derives from a human donor with Susac syndrome. Sequencing used CD8+ T cells from PBMCs. The chain carries TRBV20-1 and TRBJ1-2; D call uncertain. In nucleotides, the CDR3 is TGCAGTGCTAGAGACGACATCTATGGCTACACCTTC. This translates into CSARDDIYGYTF.